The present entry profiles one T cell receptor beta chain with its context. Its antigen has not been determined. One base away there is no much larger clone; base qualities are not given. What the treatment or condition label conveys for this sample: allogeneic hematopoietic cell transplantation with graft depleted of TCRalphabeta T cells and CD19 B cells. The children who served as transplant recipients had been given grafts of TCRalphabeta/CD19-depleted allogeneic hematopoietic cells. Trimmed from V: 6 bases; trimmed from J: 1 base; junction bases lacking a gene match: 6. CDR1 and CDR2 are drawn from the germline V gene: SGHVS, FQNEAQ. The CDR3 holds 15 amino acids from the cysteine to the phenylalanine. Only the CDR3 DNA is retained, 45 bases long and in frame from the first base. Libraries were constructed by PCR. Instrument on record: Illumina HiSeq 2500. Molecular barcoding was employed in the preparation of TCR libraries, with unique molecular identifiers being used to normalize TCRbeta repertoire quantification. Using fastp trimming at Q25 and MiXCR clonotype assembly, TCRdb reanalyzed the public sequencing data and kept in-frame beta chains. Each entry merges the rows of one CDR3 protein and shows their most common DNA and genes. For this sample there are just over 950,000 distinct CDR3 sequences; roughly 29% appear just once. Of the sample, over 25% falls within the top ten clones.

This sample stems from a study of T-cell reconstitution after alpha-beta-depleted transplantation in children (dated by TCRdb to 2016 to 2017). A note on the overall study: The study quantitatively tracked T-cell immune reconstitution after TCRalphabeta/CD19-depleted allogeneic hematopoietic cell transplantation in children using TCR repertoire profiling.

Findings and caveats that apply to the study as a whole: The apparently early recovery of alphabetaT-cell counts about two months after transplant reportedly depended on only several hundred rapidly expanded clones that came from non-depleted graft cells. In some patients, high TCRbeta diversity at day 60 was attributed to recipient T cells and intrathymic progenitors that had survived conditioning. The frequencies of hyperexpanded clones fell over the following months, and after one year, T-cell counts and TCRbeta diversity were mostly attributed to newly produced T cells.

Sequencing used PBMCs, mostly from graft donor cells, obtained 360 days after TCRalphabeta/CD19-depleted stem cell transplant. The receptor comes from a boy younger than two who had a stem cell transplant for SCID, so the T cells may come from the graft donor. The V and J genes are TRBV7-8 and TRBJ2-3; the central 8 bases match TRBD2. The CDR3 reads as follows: CASRHSGVGTDTQYF. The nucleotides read TGTGCCAGCAGACATAGCGGGGTGGGCACAGATACGCAGTATTTT.